One sample yielded the 9 T cell receptor beta chains listed below, sequenced in a study of blood T cell repertoires in COVID-19 (dated by TCRdb to 2019 to 2021). The library relied on the immunoSEQ multiplex PCR assay. The source is immuneACCESS, and TCRdb retained only in-frame sequences with V and J called. Part of the clones is not carried over; for the studies checked, unresolved V genes explain less than half of this, and the remainder is unexplained. This sample comprises fewer than 100,000 clones, more than 75% of them detected only once. In total, the top ten clones hold 15% to 19% of the sample. Sequences were obtained from peripheral blood. The receptors come from a human donor in a cohort sampled during active COVID-19.

This chain connects TRBV20-1 to TRBJ1-2; D is perhaps TRBD1 (5 bases). The CDR3 sequence is 11 residues long. Per the germline V gene, CDR1 is DFQATT and CDR2 is SNEGSKA (reference sequence). Trimming took off 6 bases at V and 13 bases at J, with 18 bases between the two ends. The CDR3 nucleotides are TGCAGTGCACCGACAGTAAATTTCCCCACCTTC. It translates to CSAPTVNFPTF.

In nucleotides, the CDR3 is TGCAGCGTTGAATTCGGGGGAAAGGCCCAGTACTTC. Encoded protein: CSVEFGGKAQYF. The rearrangement joins TRBV29-1 to TRBJ2-5, with a tentative D call TRBD2 (6 bases). CDR3 length: 12 residues. Trimming removed 2 bases at V and 9 bases at J, with 13 bases between. From germline, CDR1 is SQVTM and CDR2 ANQGSEA.

The gene calls are TRBV4-1 and TRBJ1-2; TRBD1 agrees at 8 bases. CDR1 is MGHRA, CDR2 YSYEKL, per germline. With V trimmed by 4 bases and J by 8 bases, 12 bases remained unmatched. The CDR3 sequence is 15 residues long. This chain's CDR3 is CASSLLSGGGEGYTF. The CDR3 DNA reads TGCGCCAGCAGCCTTCTATCAGGGGGCGGGGAGGGCTACACCTTC.

V and J are TRBV2 and TRBJ2-5; perhaps TRBD1 as D (6 bases). Germline loops: CDR1 SNHLY, CDR2 FYNNEI. This CDR3 contains 13 residues. Trimming shortened V by 6 bases and J by 5 bases, and 13 bases separated the two germline ends. The CDR3 nucleotides are TGTGCCAGCAGAACCCCAGGGGCGGAGACCCAGTACTTC. Its translation is CASRTPGAETQYF.

The chain has TRBV5-6 and TRBJ1-3, with 9 positions matching TRBD1. J gave up 1 base and V 2 bases, and 4 bases lay outside the gene matches. The germline V gene has CDR1 SGHDT and CDR2 YYEEEE. The CDR3 contains 16 residues. The CDR3 bases are TGTGCCAGCAGCTTCCTCGGACAGGGGTCTGGAAACACCATATATTTT. Encoded protein: CASSFLGQGSGNTIYF.

This clone was observed a handful of times. The chain carries TRBV6-5 and TRBJ1-6; D is unresolved. The CDR3 loop spans 13 amino acids. Germline lookup yields CDR1 MNHEY and CDR2 SVGAGI. V was pared by 2 bases and J by 7 bases, with 6 bases between. The CDR3 DNA follows: TGTGCCAGCAGTTACAGAGGGAATTCACCCCTCCACTTT. This sequence encodes CASSYRGNSPLHF.

This sequence joins TRBV28 and TRBJ2-1; 8 bases match TRBD2. CDR3 size: 16 residues. Germline CDR1 and CDR2: MDHEN and SYDVKM. V lost 3 bases to trimming and J lost 3 bases; unmatched junction nucleotides: 7. The CDR3 protein is CASSFGGLAGYNEQFF. CDR3 bases: TGTGCCAGCAGTTTTGGAGGGCTAGCGGGCTACAATGAGCAGTTCTTC.

Concerning this clone: Other DNA sequences from this sample encode an identical CDR3 as well. The genes are TRBV6-5 and TRBJ2-1; TRBD2 agrees at 10 bases. The CDR3 length is 15 residues. V shed 2 bases, J shed 3 bases, and the junction held 1 base outside the gene matches. Germline CDR1 and CDR2: MNHEY and SVGAGI. CDR3 nucleotides: TGTGCCAGCAGTTACGCTAGCGGGAGCTACAATGAGCAGTTCTTC. This sequence encodes CASSYASGSYNEQFF.

This clone was seen a handful of times. The chain links TRBV2 to TRBJ1-5, with D possibly matching TRBD1 (6 bases). The V end lost 0 bases, the J end lost 13 bases, and 10 bases lay between the germline ends. Per the germline V gene, CDR1 is SNHLY and CDR2 is FYNNEI. This CDR3 is built from 12 residues. CDR3 in DNA: TGTGCCAGCAGTGAAGCGACCAGGGGACAGCATTTT. Encoded protein: CASSEATRGQHF.